This TCR beta chain was identified in a study of blood T cell repertoires in COVID-19. At the level of the study: Donors in the United States, Italy and Spain gave samples during acute or convalescent COVID-19.

Per the original methods: Estimation of nucleated cell counts was performed using reference gene primer amplification. Data came from immunoSEQ multiplex PCR; TCRdb stores just in-frame clones and leaves some out. V, J and clone size were drawn from that table, and D and trimming were deduced from the DNA. The data contain approximately 140,000 clones, approximately 86% of them singletons. The CDR3 is 13 amino acids. Germline V lookup: CDR1 KGHDR, CDR2 SFDVKD. With 8 bases removed from V and 8 bases from J, the gap between germline ends came to 14 bases. This TCR derives from a man between 65 and 85 years old with acute or convalescent COVID-19. The sample taken for sequencing was peripheral blood. The chain has TRBV24-1 and TRBJ2-2, with no clear D. The CDR3 protein is CATTDTVTGELFF. The CDR3 coding sequence is TGTGCCACCACCGACACAGTTACGGGGGAGCTGTTTTTT.